This T cell receptor beta chain is from a study of metastatic and nonmetastatic thyroid tumors. Patients were all untreated before their thyroid surgery. MiXCR was used by TCRdb to re-call the PCR reads. Of around 9,000 clones listed, around 28% are singletons. The source material was adjacent normal tissue. The clonotype comes from a female donor with papillary thyroid cancer or a benign thyroid nodule (not recorded which). Some clones in this sample may be carry-over from other donors' samples.

CDR3 amino acids: CASSPGTSGFKNEQFF. CDR3 nucleotides: TGTGCCAGCAGCCCCGGGACTAGCGGATTTAAGAATGAGCAGTTCTTC. This chain joins TRBV11-2 and TRBJ2-1, with 11 bases aligning to TRBD2. Germline values: CDR1 SGHAT, CDR2 FQNNGV. The CDR3 contains 16 residues. Trimming took 5 bases from V and 7 from J; bases not matched to a gene: 10.